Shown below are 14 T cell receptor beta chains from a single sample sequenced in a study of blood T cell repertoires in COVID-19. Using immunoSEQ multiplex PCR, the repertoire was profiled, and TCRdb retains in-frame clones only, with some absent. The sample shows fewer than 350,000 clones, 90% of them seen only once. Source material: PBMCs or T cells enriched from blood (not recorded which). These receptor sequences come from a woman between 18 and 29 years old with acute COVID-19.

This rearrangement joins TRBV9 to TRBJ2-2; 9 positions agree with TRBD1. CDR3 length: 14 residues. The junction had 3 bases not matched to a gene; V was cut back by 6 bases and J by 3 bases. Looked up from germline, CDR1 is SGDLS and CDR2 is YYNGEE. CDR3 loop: CASTRTGDTGELFF. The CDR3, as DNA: TGTGCCAGCACGAGGACAGGGGACACCGGGGAGCTGTTTTTT.

The CDR3 here is CASSFPGWSSEQYF. For the CDR3, the DNA is TGTGCCAGCAGTTTTCCGGGGTGGTCCAGCGAGCAGTACTTC. The chain combines TRBV28 with TRBJ2-7; possible D gene TRBD2, 5 bases. With 3 bases removed from V and 6 bases from J, the gap between germline ends came to 15 bases. This CDR3 spans 14 amino acids. Germline-derived CDR1 and CDR2 are MDHEN and SYDVKM.

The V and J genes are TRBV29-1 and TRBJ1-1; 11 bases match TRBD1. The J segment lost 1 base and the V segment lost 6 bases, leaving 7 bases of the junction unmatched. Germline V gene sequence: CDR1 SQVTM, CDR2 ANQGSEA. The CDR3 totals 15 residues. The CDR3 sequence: CSVEGQGGRNTEAFF. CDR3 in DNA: TGCAGCGTGGAGGGACAGGGGGGTCGGAACACTGAAGCTTTCTTT.

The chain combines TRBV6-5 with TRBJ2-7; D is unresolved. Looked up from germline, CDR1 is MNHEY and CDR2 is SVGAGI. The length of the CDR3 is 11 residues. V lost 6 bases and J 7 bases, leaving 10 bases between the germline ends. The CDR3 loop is CASSTPGEQYF. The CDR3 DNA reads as TGTGCCAGCAGCACGCCCGGGGAGCAGTACTTC.

The DNA for the CDR3 is TGTGCCAGCAACCCGGGACAGGGGTTCGATGAGCAGTTCTTC. The encoded protein is CASNPGQGFDEQFF. This chain joins TRBV2 and TRBJ2-1, with TRBD1 matching 10 bases. Looked up from germline, CDR1 is SNHLY and CDR2 is FYNNEI. V lost 7 bases, J lost 8 bases, and 8 bases stayed unmatched. CDR3 length equals 14 residues.

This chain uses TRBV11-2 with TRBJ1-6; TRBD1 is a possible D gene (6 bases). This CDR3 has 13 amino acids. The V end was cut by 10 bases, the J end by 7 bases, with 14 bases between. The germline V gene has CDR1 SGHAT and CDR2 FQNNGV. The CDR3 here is CATQQGPNSPLHF. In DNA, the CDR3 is TGTGCCACCCAACAGGGCCCAAATTCACCCCTCCACTTT.

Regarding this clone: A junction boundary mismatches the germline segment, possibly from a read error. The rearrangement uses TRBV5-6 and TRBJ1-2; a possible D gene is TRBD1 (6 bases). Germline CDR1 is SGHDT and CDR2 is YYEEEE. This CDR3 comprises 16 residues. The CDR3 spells CASNLDIGGRGYGYTF. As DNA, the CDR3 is TGTGCCAGCAACTTGGACATAGGGGGAAGGGGCTATGGCTACACCTTC.

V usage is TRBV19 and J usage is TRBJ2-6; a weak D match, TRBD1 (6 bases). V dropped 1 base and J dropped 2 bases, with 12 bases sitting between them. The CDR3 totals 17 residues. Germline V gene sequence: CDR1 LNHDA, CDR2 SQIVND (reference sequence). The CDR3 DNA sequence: TGTGCCAGTAGTATAGTAAAAGGGGGAACTGGGGCCAACGTCCTGACTTTC. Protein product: CASSIVKGGTGANVLTF.

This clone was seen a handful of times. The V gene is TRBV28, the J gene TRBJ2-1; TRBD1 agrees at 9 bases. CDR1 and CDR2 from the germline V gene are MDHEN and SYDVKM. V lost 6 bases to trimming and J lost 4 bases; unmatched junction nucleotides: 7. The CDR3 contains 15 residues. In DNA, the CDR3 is TGTGCCAGCAGCATTCGACAGGGGGGTTACAATGAGCAGTTCTTC. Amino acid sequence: CASSIRQGGYNEQFF.

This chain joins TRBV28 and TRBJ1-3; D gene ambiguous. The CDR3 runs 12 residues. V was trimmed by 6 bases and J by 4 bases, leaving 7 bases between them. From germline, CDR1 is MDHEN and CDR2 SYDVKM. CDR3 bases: TGTGCCAGCAGGACTTTCGGAAACACCATATATTTT. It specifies CASRTFGNTIYF.

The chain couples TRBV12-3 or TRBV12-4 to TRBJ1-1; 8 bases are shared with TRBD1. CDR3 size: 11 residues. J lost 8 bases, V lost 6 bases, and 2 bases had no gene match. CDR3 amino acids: CASSRTGEAFF. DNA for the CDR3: TGTGCCAGCAGCCGGACAGGGGAAGCTTTCTTT.

CDR3 in DNA: TGTGCCAGCAGCCGACAGGTTCACTATGGCTACACCTTC. Translating it yields CASSRQVHYGYTF. The V and J genes are TRBV7-9 and TRBJ1-2; D may be TRBD1 (6 bases). Trimming shortened V by 5 bases and J by 3 bases, and 10 bases separated the two germline ends. The germline V gene has CDR1 SEHNR and CDR2 FQNEAQ (reference sequence). CDR3 length equals 13 residues. The variable domain in full, with the rest retrieved from reference TRBV7-9 and TRBJ1-2, is DTGVSQNPRHKITKRGQNVTFRCDPISEHNRLYWYRQTLGQGPEFLTYFQNEAQLEKSRLLSDRFSAERPKGSFSTLEIQRTEQGDSAMYLCASSRQVHYGYTFGSGTRLTVV.

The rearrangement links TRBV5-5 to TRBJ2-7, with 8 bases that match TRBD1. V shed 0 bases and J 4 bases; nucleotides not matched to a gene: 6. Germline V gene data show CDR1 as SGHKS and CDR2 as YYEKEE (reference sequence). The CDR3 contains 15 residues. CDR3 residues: CASSLGQGARYEQYF. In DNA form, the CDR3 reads TGTGCCAGCAGCTTGGGGCAGGGGGCGCGATACGAGCAGTACTTC.

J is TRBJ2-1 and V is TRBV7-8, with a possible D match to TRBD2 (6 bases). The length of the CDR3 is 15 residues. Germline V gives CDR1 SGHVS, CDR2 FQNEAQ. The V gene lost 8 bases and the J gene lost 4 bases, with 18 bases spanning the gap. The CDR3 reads CASGTGDPRYNEQFF. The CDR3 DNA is TGTGCCAGCGGGACTGGGGACCCTAGATACAATGAGCAGTTCTTC.